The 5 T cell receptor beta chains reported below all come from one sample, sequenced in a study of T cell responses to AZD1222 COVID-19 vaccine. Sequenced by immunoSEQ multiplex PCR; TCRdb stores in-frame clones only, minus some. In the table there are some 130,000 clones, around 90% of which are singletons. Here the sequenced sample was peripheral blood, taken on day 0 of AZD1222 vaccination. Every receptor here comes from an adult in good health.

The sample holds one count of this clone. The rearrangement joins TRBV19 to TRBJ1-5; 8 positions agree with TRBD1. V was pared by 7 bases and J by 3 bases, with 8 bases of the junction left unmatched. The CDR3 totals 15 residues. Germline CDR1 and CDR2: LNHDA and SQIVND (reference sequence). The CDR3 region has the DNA TGTGCCAGTAATCCAACAGGGGGGTTCAATCAGCCCCAGCATTTT. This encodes CASNPTGGFNQPQHF.

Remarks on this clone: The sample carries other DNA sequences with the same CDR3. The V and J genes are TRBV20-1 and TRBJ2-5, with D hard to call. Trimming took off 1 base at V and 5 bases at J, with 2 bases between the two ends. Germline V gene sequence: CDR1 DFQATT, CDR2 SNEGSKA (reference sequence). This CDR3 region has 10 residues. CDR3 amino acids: CSARGETQYF. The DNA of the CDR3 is TGCAGTGCTAGAGGGGAGACCCAGTACTTC.

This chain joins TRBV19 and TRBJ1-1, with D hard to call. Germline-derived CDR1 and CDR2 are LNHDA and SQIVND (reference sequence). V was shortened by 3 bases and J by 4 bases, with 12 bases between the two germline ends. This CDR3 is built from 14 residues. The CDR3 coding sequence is TGTGCCAGTAGTATCTGGGGTCCTGGCACTGAAGCTTTCTTT. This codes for CASSIWGPGTEAFF.

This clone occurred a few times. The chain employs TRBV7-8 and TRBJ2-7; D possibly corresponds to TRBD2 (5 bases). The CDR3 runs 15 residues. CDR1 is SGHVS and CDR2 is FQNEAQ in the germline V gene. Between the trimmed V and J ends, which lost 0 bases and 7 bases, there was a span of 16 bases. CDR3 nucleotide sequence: TGTGCCAGCAGCTTAGCGGTTGGCAGAAGAGGGGAGCAGTACTTC. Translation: CASSLAVGRRGEQYF.

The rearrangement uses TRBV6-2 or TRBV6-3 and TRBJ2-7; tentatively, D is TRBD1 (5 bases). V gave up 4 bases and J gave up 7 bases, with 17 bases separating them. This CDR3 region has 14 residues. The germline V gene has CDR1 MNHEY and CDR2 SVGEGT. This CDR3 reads CASSSRIGAEEQYF. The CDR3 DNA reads TGTGCCAGCAGTTCCCGGATTGGGGCGGAAGAGCAGTACTTC.